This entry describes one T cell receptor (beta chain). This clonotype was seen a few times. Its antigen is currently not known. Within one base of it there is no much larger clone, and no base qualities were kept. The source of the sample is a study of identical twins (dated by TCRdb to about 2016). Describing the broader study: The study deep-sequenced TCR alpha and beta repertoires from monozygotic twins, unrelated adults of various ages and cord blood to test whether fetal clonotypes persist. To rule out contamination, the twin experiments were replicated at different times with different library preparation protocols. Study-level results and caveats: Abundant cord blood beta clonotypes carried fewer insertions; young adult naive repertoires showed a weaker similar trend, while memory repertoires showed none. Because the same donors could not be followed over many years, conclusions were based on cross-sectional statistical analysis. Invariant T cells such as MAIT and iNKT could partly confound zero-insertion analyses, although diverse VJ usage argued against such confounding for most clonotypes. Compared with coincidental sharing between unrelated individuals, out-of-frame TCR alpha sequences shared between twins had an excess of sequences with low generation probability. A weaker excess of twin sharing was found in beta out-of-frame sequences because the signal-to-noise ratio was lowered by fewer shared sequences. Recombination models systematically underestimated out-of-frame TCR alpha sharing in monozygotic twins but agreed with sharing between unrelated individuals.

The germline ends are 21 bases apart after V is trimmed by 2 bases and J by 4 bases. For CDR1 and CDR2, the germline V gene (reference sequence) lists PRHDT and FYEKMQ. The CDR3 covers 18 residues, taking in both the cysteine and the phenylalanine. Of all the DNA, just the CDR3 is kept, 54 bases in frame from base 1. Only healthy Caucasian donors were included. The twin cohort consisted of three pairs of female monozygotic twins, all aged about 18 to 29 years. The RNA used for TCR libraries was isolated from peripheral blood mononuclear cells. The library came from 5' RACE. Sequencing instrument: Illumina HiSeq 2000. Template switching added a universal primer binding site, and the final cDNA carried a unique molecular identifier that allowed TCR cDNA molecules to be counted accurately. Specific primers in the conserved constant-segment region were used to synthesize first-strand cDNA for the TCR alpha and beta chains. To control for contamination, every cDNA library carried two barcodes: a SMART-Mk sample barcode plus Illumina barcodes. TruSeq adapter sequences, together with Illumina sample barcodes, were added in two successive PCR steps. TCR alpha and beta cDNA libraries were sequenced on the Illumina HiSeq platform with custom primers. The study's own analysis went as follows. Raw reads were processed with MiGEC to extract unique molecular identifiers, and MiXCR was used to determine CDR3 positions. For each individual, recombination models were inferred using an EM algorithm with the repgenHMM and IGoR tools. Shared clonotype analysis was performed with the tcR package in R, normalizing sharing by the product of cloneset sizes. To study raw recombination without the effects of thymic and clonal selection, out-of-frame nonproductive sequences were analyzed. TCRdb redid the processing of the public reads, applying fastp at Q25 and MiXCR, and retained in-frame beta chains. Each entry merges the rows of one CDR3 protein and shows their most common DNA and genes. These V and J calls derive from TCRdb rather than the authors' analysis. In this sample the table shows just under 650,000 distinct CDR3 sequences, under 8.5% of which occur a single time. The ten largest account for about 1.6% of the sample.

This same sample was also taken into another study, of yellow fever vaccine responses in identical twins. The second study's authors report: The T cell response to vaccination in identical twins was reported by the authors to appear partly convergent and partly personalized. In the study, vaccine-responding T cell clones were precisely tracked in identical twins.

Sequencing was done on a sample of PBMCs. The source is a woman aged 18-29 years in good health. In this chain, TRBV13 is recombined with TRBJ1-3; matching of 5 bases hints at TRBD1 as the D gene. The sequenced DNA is TGTGCCAGCAGCTTAAATCAGGGACTACCTCTCTCCGGAAACACCATATATTTT. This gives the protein CASSLNQGLPLSGNTIYF.